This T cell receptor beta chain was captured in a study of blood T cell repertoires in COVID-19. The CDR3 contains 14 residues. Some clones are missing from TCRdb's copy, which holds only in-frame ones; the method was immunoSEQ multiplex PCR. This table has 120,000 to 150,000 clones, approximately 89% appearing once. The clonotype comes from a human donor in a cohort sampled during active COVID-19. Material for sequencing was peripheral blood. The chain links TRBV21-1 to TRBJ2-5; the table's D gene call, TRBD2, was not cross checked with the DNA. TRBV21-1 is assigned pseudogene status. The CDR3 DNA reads TGTGCCAGCAGCAAATCTTGCGGGGGTAAGACCCAGTACTTC. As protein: CASSKSCGGKTQYF.